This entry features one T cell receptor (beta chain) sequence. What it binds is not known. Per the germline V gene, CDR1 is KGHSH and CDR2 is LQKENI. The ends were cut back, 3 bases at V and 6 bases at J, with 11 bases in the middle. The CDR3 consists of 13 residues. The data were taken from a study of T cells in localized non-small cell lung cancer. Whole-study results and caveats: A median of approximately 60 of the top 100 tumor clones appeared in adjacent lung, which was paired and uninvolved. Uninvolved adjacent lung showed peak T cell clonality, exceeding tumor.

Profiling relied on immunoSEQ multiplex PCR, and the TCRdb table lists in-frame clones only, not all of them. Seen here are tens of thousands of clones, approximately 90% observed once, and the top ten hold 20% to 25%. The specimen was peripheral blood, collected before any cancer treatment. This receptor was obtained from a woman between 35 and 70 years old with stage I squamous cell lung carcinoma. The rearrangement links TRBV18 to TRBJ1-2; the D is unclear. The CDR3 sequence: CASSPSGTDGYTF. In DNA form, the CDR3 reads TGTGCCAGCTCACCCTCAGGAACCGATGGCTACACCTTC.